This T cell receptor (beta chain) was recovered during a study of cytomegalovirus exposure and HLA in healthy donors. Both 60 Vbeta primers and 13 Jbeta primers went into the PCR. The protocol was immunoSEQ multiplex PCR, while the TCRdb copy is restricted to in-frame clones and leaves out a portion. This table holds about 39,000 clones. Germline-derived CDR1 and CDR2 are LGHNA and YNFKEQ. J was trimmed by 0 bases and V by 4 bases; bases with no gene match: 8. This CDR3 is built from 16 residues. The chain combines TRBV4-2 with TRBJ1-2, with TRBD1 matching 7 bases. Source material: PBMCs. This receptor was obtained from a male donor in good health and CMV-seronegative. The CDR3 region is CASSPPGQRSNYGYTF. In nucleotides, the CDR3 is TGTGCCAGCAGCCCCCCGGGACAGCGATCTAACTATGGCTACACCTTC.